These 18 T cell receptor beta chains came from one sample sequenced in a study of identifying expanded T cells in peripheral blood. Measured with immunoSEQ multiplex PCR; TCRdb has only the in-frame clones, and not every one. The sample carries around 99,000 clones, about nine tenths recorded once. Sequenced sample: blood. The receptors were sampled from a person between 18 and 75 years old in good health.

V gene TRBV5-6 combines with J gene TRBJ1-5; a weak D match, TRBD1 (6 bases). The CDR3 covers 13 residues. CDR1 SGHDT and CDR2 YYEEEE come from the germline V gene. V was cut by 4 bases and J by 7 bases, with 12 bases left in between. The CDR3 bases are TGTGCCAGCAGCCTAAACAGGGTCCAGCCCCAGCATTTT. Translating gives CASSLNRVQPQHF. Drawing the rest from reference TRBV5-6 and TRBJ1-5, the complete variable domain is DAGVTQSPTHLIKTRGQQVTLRCSPKSGHDTVSWYQQALGQGPQFIFQYYEEEERQRGNFPDRFSGHQFPNYSSELNVNALLLGDSALYLCASSLNRVQPQHFGDGTRLSIL.

The rearrangement joins TRBV15 to TRBJ1-1; 8 bases align to TRBD1. The CDR3 extends over 16 amino acids. Looked up from germline, CDR1 is LNHNV and CDR2 is YYDKDF (reference sequence). V dropped 5 bases and J dropped 0; count of bases not matched to a gene: 8. DNA of the CDR3: TGTGCCACCAGCTCCTGGACAGGGCTCATGAACACTGAAGCTTTCTTT. It specifies CATSSWTGLMNTEAFF.

The chain recombines TRBV29-1 with TRBJ1-4; TRBD1 matches at 9 bases. CDR3 length equals 15 residues. V shed 7 bases, J shed 0 bases, and the junction held 6 bases outside the gene matches. From germline, CDR1 is SQVTM and CDR2 ANQGSEA. The CDR3 loop is CSARQGGTTNEKLFF. CDR3 in DNA: TGCAGCGCAAGACAGGGGGGAACAACTAATGAAAAACTGTTTTTT.

This chain uses TRBV13 with TRBJ1-6; D unresolved. V was clipped by 5 bases and J by 4 bases, with 12 bases between them. The germline V gene has CDR1 PRHDT and CDR2 FYEKMQ (reference sequence). The CDR3 extends over 15 amino acids. The CDR3 DNA is TGTGCCAGCAGCATTGGACTGATATATAATTCACCCCTCCACTTT. It translates to CASSIGLIYNSPLHF.

This chain's CDR3 is CASSSPGDHNEQFF. In DNA, the CDR3 is TGTGCCAGCAGTTCCCCAGGGGACCACAATGAGCAGTTCTTC. The chain uses TRBV6-5 and TRBJ2-1; possibly TRBD1 for D (6 bases). Germline CDR1 reads MNHEY; CDR2 reads SVGAGI. The V gene lost 4 bases and the J gene lost 5 bases, with 12 bases spanning the gap. The CDR3 consists of 14 residues.

The chain links TRBV6-5 to TRBJ1-1; 7 bases agree with TRBD1. With 2 bases clipped from V and 4 bases from J, the junction kept 1 base outside the gene matches. Germline values: CDR1 MNHEY, CDR2 SVGAGI. The CDR3 has 13 amino acids. In nucleotides, the CDR3 is TGTGCCAGCAGTTACGACAGGGTCACTGAAGCTTTCTTT. Its translation is CASSYDRVTEAFF.

This chain uses TRBV7-9 with TRBJ2-5, with no clear D. V gave up 5 bases and J gave up 2 bases, with 15 bases separating them. Germline CDR1 and CDR2: SEHNR and FQNEAQ (reference sequence). The CDR3 spans 15 residues. The CDR3 here is CASSPSAARQETQYF. CDR3 nucleotide sequence: TGTGCCAGCAGCCCCTCTGCGGCTCGACAAGAGACCCAGTACTTC.

The chain combines TRBV25-1 with TRBJ2-7; 14 bases agree with TRBD2. The trim removed 2 bases at V and 9 bases at J, leaving 9 bases unmatched. From germline, CDR1 is MGHDK and CDR2 SYGVNS. This CDR3 region has 16 residues. The CDR3 bases are TGTGCCAGCAGTGAACCGGGACTAGCGGGAGTAGGCCGGCAGTACTTC. It encodes CASSEPGLAGVGRQYF.

The chain employs TRBV6-1 and TRBJ2-3; 7 nucleotides agree with TRBD1. This CDR3 has 16 amino acids. The V gene end was trimmed by 2 bases and the J gene end by 1 base; junction bases not matched to a gene: 6. CDR1 and CDR2 from the germline V gene are MNHNS and SASEGT. CDR3 sequence: CASSETTGVGTDTQYF. The DNA of the CDR3 is TGTGCCAGCAGTGAAACCACAGGGGTTGGCACAGATACGCAGTATTTT.

This sequence joins TRBV5-6 and TRBJ2-7; tentative D call: TRBD2 (5 bases). Germline lookup yields CDR1 SGHDT and CDR2 YYEEEE. V was trimmed by 2 bases and J by 2 bases, leaving 11 bases between them. This CDR3 contains 14 residues. DNA for the CDR3: TGTGCCAGCAGCTTCACTAGGTGGCCCTACGAGCAGTACTTC. This gives the protein CASSFTRWPYEQYF.

The rearrangement links TRBV5-4 to TRBJ1-4; D possibly corresponds to TRBD1 (5 bases). With 1 base removed from V and 8 bases from J, the gap between germline ends came to 15 bases. CDR3 length: 15 amino acids. Germline V CDR1 and CDR2: SGHNT, YYREEE (reference sequence). CDR3 in DNA: TGTGCCAGCAGCTTGCCGGGGGGAGGTCAGGAAAAACTGTTTTTT. It yields the protein CASSLPGGGQEKLFF.

The chain is built from TRBV28 and TRBJ1-2, with a possible D match to TRBD1 (5 bases). This CDR3 is 15 amino acids long. Germline CDR1 and CDR2: MDHEN and SYDVKM. V shed 5 bases and J shed 8 bases, with 21 bases lying between them. The CDR3 region is CASSPPGVHRDGYTF. The CDR3 coding sequence is TGTGCCAGCAGTCCTCCAGGAGTTCATCGGGACGGCTACACCTTC.

The CDR3 coding sequence is TGTGCCAGCAGCTGGGGTTGGGGTACCAAAAACATTCAGTACTTC. It encodes CASSWGWGTKNIQYF. V usage is TRBV5-5 and J usage is TRBJ2-4; D not resolved. V was clipped by 3 bases and J by 2 bases, with 12 bases between them. The CDR3 covers 15 residues. CDR1 and CDR2 from the germline V gene are SGHKS and YYEKEE (reference sequence).

The V call is TRBV7-8, the J call TRBJ2-2; D is possibly TRBD1 (7 bases). Germline V gives CDR1 SGHVS, CDR2 FQNEAQ. V gave up 2 bases and J gave up 3 bases, with 13 bases separating them. The CDR3 extends over 16 amino acids. This CDR3 is CASSLNRGGDTGELFF. In nucleotides, the CDR3 is TGTGCCAGCAGCTTAAACAGGGGAGGAGACACCGGGGAGCTGTTTTTT.

The chain employs TRBV19 and TRBJ1-2; 10 positions match TRBD1. This CDR3 comprises 17 residues. The V and J ends lost 3 bases and 4 bases, in that order; junction bases with no gene match: 11. Germline CDR1 is LNHDA and CDR2 is SQIVND (reference sequence). The CDR3, as DNA: TGTGCCAGTAGTATGCTGATTTCGGACAGGGGGAGCTATGGCTACACCTTC. Translated, it gives CASSMLISDRGSYGYTF.

The gene calls are TRBV9 and TRBJ1-2, with TRBD1 identical over 8 bases. CDR1 and CDR2 (germline): SGDLS, YYNGEE. V trimming: 4 bases; J trimming: 3 bases; junction bases outside the gene matches: 5. The CDR3 covers 14 residues. The CDR3 sequence: CASSPPTGDYGYTF. CDR3 coding DNA: TGTGCCAGCAGCCCACCGACAGGGGACTATGGCTACACCTTC. Based on the CDR3 plus reference TRBV9 and TRBJ1-2, the full variable domain is DSGVTQTPKHLITATGQRVTLRCSPRSGDLSVYWYQQSLDQGLQFLIQYYNGEERAKGNILERFSAQQFPDLHSELNLSSLELGDSALYFCASSPPTGDYGYTFGSGTRLTVV.

This clone showed up just a few times. The chain couples TRBV9 to TRBJ2-1, with 12 bases identical to TRBD2. The CDR3 length is 17 residues. The germline gives CDR1 SGDLS, CDR2 YYNGEE. Losses at the gene ends were 3 bases for V and 5 bases for J; bases not matched to a gene: 9. The CDR3 DNA is TGTGCCAGCAGCGGAGGTCTAGCGGGAGGGTCCCACAATGAGCAGTTCTTC. Its protein product is CASSGGLAGGSHNEQFF. The full variable domain, its missing parts supplied by reference TRBV9 and TRBJ2-1, is DSGVTQTPKHLITATGQRVTLRCSPRSGDLSVYWYQQSLDQGLQFLIQYYNGEERAKGNILERFSAQQFPDLHSELNLSSLELGDSALYFCASSGGLAGGSHNEQFFGPGTRLTVL.

The chain uses TRBV10-3 and TRBJ2-2; D is perhaps TRBD2 (6 bases). The germline V gene encodes CDR1 ENHRY and CDR2 SYGVKD. The CDR3 runs 17 residues. Trimming took 0 bases from V and 4 from J, leaving 15 bases between them. CDR3 sequence (DNA): TGTGCCATCAGTGAGTCCGGGGGTGTTGATGGCACCGGGGAGCTGTTTTTT. Its protein is CAISESGGVDGTGELFF.